The rows below give T cell receptor beta chains drawn from one sample of a study of CD8+ T cells in alopecia areata. Clones were read by immunoSEQ multiplex PCR, and TCRdb kept only the in-frame ones, dropping some. The sample consists of roughly 110,000 clones, 56% of them appearing once. The starting material was CD4+ T cells sorted from blood, obtained at week 24, from a patient treated with tofacitinib. The receptors shown here come from a human donor with alopecia areata. The CDR3 runs from the conserved cysteine through the conserved F or W. D genes are given only for firm matches. Clone size is given for some rows only: seen once, a few or many times, or a class if the clone is expanded.

size	length	V	J	D	CDR3	DNA
-	14	TRBV4-3	TRBJ1-6	-	CASSQGESNSPLHF	TGCGCCAGCAGCCAAGGAGAGAGTAATTCACCCCTCCACTTT
-	15	TRBV15	TRBJ2-5	TRBD2	CATSRGASGGQTQYF	TGTGCCACCAGCAGAGGCGCGAGCGGGGGACAGACCCAGTACTTC
-	14	TRBV7-9	TRBJ1-6	-	CASSLAQGDSPLHF	TGTGCCAGCAGCTTAGCGCAGGGTGATTCACCCCTCCACTTT
few	13	TRBV28	TRBJ2-7	-	CASRDSSSYEQYF	TGTGCCAGCCGGGACTCAAGCTCCTACGAGCAGTACTTC
few	15	TRBV5-1	TRBJ1-4	-	CASSLTRKINEKLFF	TGCGCCAGCAGCTTGACGAGGAAAATAAATGAAAAACTGTTTTTT
-	14	TRBV5-1	TRBJ2-7	TRBD2	CASSSSGGAGEQYF	TGCGCCAGCAGCTCTAGCGGGGGGGCCGGCGAGCAGTACTTC
-	14	TRBV25-1	TRBJ2-7	TRBD1	CASREDRRLGEQYF	TGTGCCAGCAGGGAGGACAGGAGACTGGGCGAGCAGTACTTC
many	14	TRBV2	TRBJ1-4	-	CASMSGARYEKLFF	TGTGCCAGCATGTCAGGGGCGCGTTATGAAAAACTGTTTTTT
-	17	TRBV18	TRBJ2-1	TRBD2	CASSHGLAGLSYNEQFF	TGTGCCAGCTCCCACGGACTAGCGGGTCTTTCCTACAATGAGCAGTTCTTC
few	15	TRBV4-3	TRBJ2-4	-	CASSPGGSGRNIQYF	TGCGCCAGCAGCCCAGGGGGGTCCGGGAGGAACATTCAGTACTTC
-	16	TRBV4-3	TRBJ1-4	-	CASSQDRTGGGEKLFF	TGCGCCAGCAGCCAAGATCGAACCGGGGGAGGGGAAAAACTGTTTTTT
-	13	TRBV19	TRBJ1-6	-	CATSPGRNSPLHF	TGTGCCACATCTCCGGGACGGAATTCACCCCTCCACTTT
-	20	TRBV28	TRBJ1-6	TRBD1	CASSSPSDRGQANGGSPLHF	TGTGCCAGCAGTTCCCCCTCCGACAGGGGACAAGCTAATGGGGGTTCACCCCTCCACTTT
-	16	TRBV2	TRBJ2-3	TRBD2	CASATFEVAGLDTQYF	TGTGCCAGCGCCACTTTTGAAGTAGCGGGGCTCGATACGCAGTATTTT
-	12	TRBV29-1	TRBJ1-1	-	CSVKKMGAEAFF	TGCAGCGTGAAAAAAATGGGTGCTGAAGCTTTCTTT
-	14	TRBV7-2	TRBJ1-6	-	CASSLVRLGSPLHF	TGTGCCAGCAGCTTAGTCCGGTTGGGTTCACCCCTCCACTTT
-	15	TRBV30	TRBJ1-1	-	CAWSVLGQVNTEAFF	TGTGCCTGGAGTGTACTTGGGCAGGTGAACACTGAAGCTTTCTTT
-	16	TRBV7-8	TRBJ2-3	-	CASSLRTKSATDTQYF	TGTGCCAGCAGCTTAAGGACTAAGTCTGCGACAGATACGCAGTATTTT
few	16	TRBV28	TRBJ2-4	-	CASSLHTSLAKNIQYF	TGTGCCAGCAGTTTACACACTTCTTTAGCCAAAAACATTCAGTACTTC
once	17	TRBV4-1	TRBJ2-3	TRBD2	CASSQPTSGGSTDTQYF	TGCGCCAGCAGCCAACCCACAAGCGGGGGAAGCACAGATACGCAGTATTTT
-	15	TRBV15	TRBJ2-1	TRBD1	CATSRGDRDYNEQFF	TGTGCCACCAGCAGAGGGGACAGGGACTACAATGAGCAGTTCTTC
-	18	TRBV4-3	TRBJ2-3	TRBD2	CASSQERPRSGGWDTQYF	TGCGCCAGCAGCCAAGAACGGCCGCGGAGCGGGGGGTGGGATACGCAGTATTTT
few	13	TRBV27	TRBJ1-5	-	CASSLAPFQPQHF	TGTGCCAGCAGTCTAGCCCCATTTCAGCCCCAGCATTTT
once	13	TRBV7-2	TRBJ1-2	-	CASIQGGVYGYTF	TGTGCCAGCATCCAAGGGGGAGTCTATGGCTACACCTTC
once	16	TRBV30	TRBJ2-2	-	CACRVRGTRGTGELFF	TGTGCCTGTAGGGTAAGGGGGACACGCGGCACCGGGGAGCTGTTTTTT
-	16	TRBV7-9	TRBJ1-1	TRBD1	CASSLAGQPQNTEAFF	TGTGCCAGCAGCTTAGCGGGACAGCCCCAAAACACTGAAGCTTTCTTT
-	16	TRBV4-2	TRBJ2-1	TRBD2	CASSREAGGLYNEQFF	TGTGCCAGCAGCCGAGAAGCGGGGGGGCTCTACAATGAGCAGTTCTTC
once	15	TRBV6-5	TRBJ2-3	TRBD1	CASTGPGPGGYTQYF	TGTGCCAGCACCGGTCCTGGGCCAGGGGGATATACGCAGTATTTT
-	14	TRBV5-1	TRBJ2-2	-	CASSLHRERGELFF	TGCGCCAGCAGCTTGCACAGGGAACGCGGGGAGCTGTTTTTT
-	17	TRBV4-1	TRBJ2-3	-	CASSQDTTRGVMDTQYF	TGCGCCAGCAGCCAAGATACAACTCGTGGCGTGATGGATACGCAGTATTTT
-	15	TRBV9	TRBJ1-6	-	CASSALGQNNSPLHF	TGTGCCAGCAGCGCCTTAGGACAGAATAATTCACCCCTCCACTTT
few	18	TRBV27	TRBJ2-6	TRBD1	CASSSSTGDFSGANVLTF	TGTGCCAGCAGTTCGTCGACAGGGGACTTCTCTGGGGCCAACGTCCTGACTTTC
-	17	TRBV29-1	TRBJ1-1	-	CRDQGNRAEGMNTEAFF	TGCAGGGATCAAGGAAACAGGGCCGAGGGGATGAACACTGAAGCTTTCTTT
-	14	TRBV15	TRBJ1-2	-	CATSSLSGSYGYTF	TGTGCCACCAGCAGTTTGTCGGGGAGCTATGGCTACACCTTC
-	13	TRBV30	TRBJ1-2	TRBD1	CAWSVNRGHGYTF	TGTGCCTGGAGTGTAAACAGGGGGCATGGCTACACCTTC
-	11	TRBV29-1	TRBJ1-1	-	CSAQENTEAFF	TGCAGCGCACAGGAGAACACTGAAGCTTTCTTT
-	13	TRBV5-1	TRBJ1-6	-	CASSLTDNSPLHF	TGCGCCAGCAGCTTGACAGATAATTCACCCCTCCACTTT
few	14	TRBV29-1	TRBJ1-2	TRBD1	CSVDDGQGVNGYTF	TGCAGCGTGGACGATGGACAGGGAGTCAATGGCTACACCTTC
-	16	TRBV5-1	TRBJ2-3	TRBD2	CASSYLAGGLTDTQYF	TGCGCCAGCAGCTACCTAGCGGGGGGCCTCACAGATACGCAGTATTTT
-	14	TRBV29-1	TRBJ2-3	-	CSVEVGASTDTQYF	TGCAGCGTTGAAGTCGGGGCTAGCACAGATACGCAGTATTTT
-	13	TRBV7-2	TRBJ2-5	-	CASSGGYQETQYF	TGTGCCAGCAGCGGGGGGTACCAAGAGACCCAGTACTTC
-	14	TRBV30	TRBJ2-1	-	CAWGTSSSYNEQFF	TGTGCCTGGGGTACATCTAGCTCCTACAATGAGCAGTTCTTC
-	15	TRBV4-3	TRBJ2-5	-	CASSQELSGQETQYF	TGCGCCAGCAGCCAAGAGTTATCAGGGCAAGAGACCCAGTACTTC
-	13	TRBV29-1	TRBJ1-4	TRBD1	CSVALDRGEKLFF	TGCAGCGTGGCCTTGGACAGGGGTGAAAAACTGTTTTTT
few	15	TRBV5-4	TRBJ2-1	-	CASSLEGTYYNEQFF	TGTGCCAGCAGCTTGGAGGGGACGTACTACAATGAGCAGTTCTTC
few	14	TRBV4-1	TRBJ2-5	TRBD2	CASRKAGGRETQYF	TGCGCCAGCCGAAAGGCGGGGGGGCGGGAGACCCAGTACTTC
-	13	TRBV15	TRBJ2-5	-	CATRGVLQETQYF	TGTGCCACCAGAGGCGTTCTCCAAGAGACCCAGTACTTC
few	13	TRBV15	TRBJ2-2	-	CATSREKALELFF	TGTGCCACCAGCAGAGAAAAGGCTTTAGAGCTGTTTTTT
few	16	TRBV25-1	TRBJ2-2	-	CASSESGTKNTGELFF	TGTGCCAGCAGTGAGTCCGGGACAAAGAACACCGGGGAGCTGTTTTTT
-	11	TRBV11-3	TRBJ2-1	-	CASSLDQDPFF	TGTGCCAGCAGCTTAGATCAGGACCCTTTCTTC
-	14	TRBV6-5	TRBJ2-5	-	CASSPGSLQETQYF	TGTGCCAGCAGTCCCGGGAGCTTGCAAGAGACCCAGTACTTC
few	13	TRBV27	TRBJ2-2	-	CASSFRGPRELFF	TGTGCCAGCAGTTTTCGGGGCCCCAGGGAGCTGTTTTTT
-	16	TRBV6-5	TRBJ2-3	TRBD2	CASSYGLAGDTDTQYF	TGTGCCAGCAGTTACGGGCTAGCGGGGGACACAGATACGCAGTATTTT
-	13	TRBV7-8	TRBJ1-5	TRBD1	CASRDREGQPQHF	TGTGCCAGCAGGGACAGGGAGGGTCAGCCCCAGCATTTT
-	15	TRBV18	TRBJ1-6	TRBD1	CASSLPQGADSPLHF	TGTGCCAGCTCACTTCCACAGGGGGCGGATTCACCCCTCCACTTT
-	14	TRBV18	TRBJ2-6	-	CASSPPVVGDVLTF	TGTGCCAGCTCACCACCAGTGGTCGGGGACGTCCTGACTTTC
-	13	TRBV29-1	TRBJ2-5	-	CSARTGRQETQYF	TGCAGCGCCCGGACGGGAAGACAAGAGACCCAGTACTTC
-	17	TRBV2	TRBJ2-3	TRBD1	CASRSGSRTGGRDTQYF	TGTGCCAGCAGATCGGGGAGCCGGACAGGGGGCCGGGATACGCAGTATTTT
few	13	TRBV7-2	TRBJ1-1	-	CASSSQGDTEAFF	TGTGCCAGCAGCTCGCAGGGCGACACTGAAGCTTTCTTT
-	13	TRBV7-9	TRBJ1-2	-	CASSRVGGYGYTF	TGTGCCAGCAGCCGGGTTGGGGGTTATGGCTACACCTTC